This TCR beta chain was observed in a study of blood T cell repertoires in COVID-19. Study in general: The origin of the acute and convalescent COVID-19 samples was the United States, Italy and Spain. T cells, B-cell-depleted T cells, or PBMCs provided the cDNA or gDNA that served as material.

The CDR3 is made up of 15 amino acids. Germline lookup yields CDR1 SGHTS and CDR2 YDEGEE. Trimming removed 5 bases from V and 3 bases from J; junction bases left unmatched: 5. Per the authors' pipeline: Estimation of nucleated cell counts relied on the amplification of reference gene primers. Only in-frame clones appear in the TCRdb table, and some are missing; sequencing was by immunoSEQ multiplex PCR. The V and J calls and clone size are taken from that table; D and trimming were inferred from the DNA. The repertoire has more than 200,000 clones, approximately 86% of them found once; the top ten carry around 1.8%.

The specimen sequenced was peripheral blood. This chain links TRBV5-8 with TRBJ1-6, with 7 bases matching TRBD1. The sequence was collected from a man aged 25 to 45 with active or convalescent COVID-19. In DNA form, the CDR3 reads TGTGCCAGCAGTACTCGACAGGGCTATAATTCACCCCTCCACTTT. As protein: CASSTRQGYNSPLHF.